Given below is one TCR beta chain in context. The PCR used 60 Vbeta and 13 Jbeta primers. Per the study methods: Later reanalysis found 70 million to 95 million unique TCR beta chains, around 10 million of them shared. TCRdb keeps only in-frame clones here, not all; method: immunoSEQ multiplex PCR. V, J and clone size are taken as reported in that table, and D and trimming were inferred from the DNA itself. The sample has under 150,000 clones, nearly 85% seen once. CDR3 length equals 13 residues. The V gene's germline CDR1 is SGHAT and CDR2 FQNNGV. V dropped 0 bases and J dropped 8 bases, with 8 bases sitting between them. The record originates from a study of cytomegalovirus exposure and HLA in healthy donors. About the research overall: Among the approximately 430 donors who were genotyped, about 79% fell in the genetic ancestry cluster that is associated with self-reported Caucasian donors.

Sequencing input: PBMCs. The TCR originated in a boy under 18 in good health and CMV-seronegative. The chain carries TRBV11-2 and TRBJ1-3; D not certain. Written as DNA, the CDR3 is TGTGCCAGCAGCTTAGATGTCTCCCACACCATATATTTT. Translating it yields CASSLDVSHTIYF.